The 13 T cell receptor beta chains below come from one sample, sequenced in a study of blood T cell repertoires in COVID-19. Only in-frame clones appear in the TCRdb table, and some are missing; sequencing was by immunoSEQ multiplex PCR. The sample has about 190,000 clones, roughly 84% seen once. The sample consisted of PBMCs or T cells enriched from blood (not recorded which). These receptors came from a woman between 25 and 40 years old who had been exposed to COVID-19.

The chain combines TRBV27 with TRBJ1-5; 8 nucleotides match TRBD1. J lost 1 base, V lost 4 bases, and 9 bases had no gene match. Germline values: CDR1 MNHEY, CDR2 SMNVEV (reference sequence). CDR3 length: 17 residues. CDR3 loop: CASSSTGQGLSNQPQHF. The CDR3 DNA reads TGTGCCAGCAGTTCAACTGGACAGGGCCTAAGCAATCAGCCCCAGCATTTT.

This chain joins TRBV7-3 and TRBJ1-1; 7 nucleotides line up with TRBD1. V lost 4 bases and J lost 3; bases outside the gene matches: 11. Germline values: CDR1 SGHTA, CDR2 FQGTGA. This CDR3 contains 16 residues. In nucleotides, the CDR3 is TGTGCCAGCAGCTCGTACCAGGGGGAGCGGGACACTGAAGCTTTCTTT. It translates to CASSSYQGERDTEAFF.

The chain links TRBV23-1 to TRBJ2-1; 7 bases match TRBD2. TRBV23-1 is recorded as an ORF, its role being uncertain. The CDR3 has 15 residues. With 0 bases clipped from V and 6 bases from J, the junction kept 5 bases outside the gene matches. CDR3 in amino acids: CASSQSLTSFNEQFF. DNA of the CDR3: TGCGCCAGCAGTCAATCTCTGACTAGCTTCAATGAGCAGTTCTTC.

This chain links TRBV18 with TRBJ1-1; 8 nucleotides match TRBD1. CDR1 is KGHSH and CDR2 is LQKENI in the germline V gene. V gave up 4 bases and J gave up 6 bases; unmatched junction bases: 4. The CDR3 is 13 amino acids. The CDR3 is CASSRTGSAEAFF. CDR3 bases: TGTGCCAGCTCACGGACAGGGTCGGCTGAAGCTTTCTTT.

The chain couples TRBV5-1 to TRBJ2-7, with D possibly TRBD1 on 5 matching bases. The CDR3 spans 12 residues. Germline CDR1 reads SGHRS; CDR2 reads YFSETQ. The V end lost 1 base, the J end lost 7 bases, and 9 bases lay between the germline ends. The CDR3 nucleotides read TGCGCCAGCAGCTTGTCACAGGATGAGCAGTACTTC. As protein: CASSLSQDEQYF.

This clone was detected only once. The chain recombines TRBV12-3 or TRBV12-4 with TRBJ2-2; maybe TRBD1 (6 bases). CDR3 length equals 13 residues. Trimming removed 5 bases from V and 7 bases from J, with 11 bases in between. DNA of the CDR3: TGTGCCAGCAGTACAGGGTTGGTCGGGGAGCTGTTTTTT. Residues: CASSTGLVGELFF.

This chain uses TRBV5-4 with TRBJ1-1, with TRBD1 identical over 10 bases. This CDR3 contains 13 residues. The germline CDR1 and CDR2 sequences are SGHNT and YYREEE (reference sequence). Trimming removed 4 bases from V and 8 bases from J; junction bases left unmatched: 5. DNA of the CDR3: TGTGCCAGCAGCCGTGACAGGGGGCTGGAAGCTTTCTTT. This codes for CASSRDRGLEAFF. The whole variable domain, filled in from reference TRBV5-4 and TRBJ1-1, reads ETGVTQSPTHLIKTRGQQVTLRCSSQSGHNTVSWYQQALGQGPQFIFQYYREEENGRGNFPPRFSGLQFPNYSSELNVNALELDDSALYLCASSRDRGLEAFFGQGTRLTVV.

This clone was picked up a small number of times. This chain connects TRBV28 to TRBJ2-7, with a possible D match to TRBD1 (5 bases). This CDR3 has 16 residues. V gave up 3 bases and J gave up 0 bases, with 15 bases separating them. Germline V lookup: CDR1 MDHEN, CDR2 SYDVKM. CDR3 DNA sequence: TGTGCCAGCAGTTTTGGGGCGGTCCCTGTCTCCTACGAGCAGTACTTC. Protein sequence: CASSFGAVPVSYEQYF.

The chain joins TRBV12-3 or TRBV12-4 to TRBJ1-1; no clear D. The CDR3 consists of 13 residues. V was cut by 3 bases and J by 3 bases, with 8 bases left in between. CDR3 in amino acids: CASSFPGDTEAFF. CDR3 sequence (DNA): TGTGCCAGCAGTTTCCCCGGGGACACTGAAGCTTTCTTT.

This chain joins TRBV19 and TRBJ1-1; 7 bases are a match to TRBD1. Germline CDR1 is LNHDA and CDR2 is SQIVND (reference sequence). The ends lost 4 bases at V and 8 bases at J; junction bases unmatched: 4. This CDR3 is built from 12 residues. The CDR3 DNA reads as TGTGCCAGTAGTAATACAGGGGTGGAAGCTTTCTTT. Its protein product is CASSNTGVEAFF.

The V and J genes are TRBV20-1 and TRBJ2-7, with 12 bases identical to TRBD2. The CDR3 runs to 14 residues. Trimming cost V 3 bases and J 4 bases; bases outside gene matches: 4. Germline-derived CDR1 and CDR2 are DFQATT and SNEGSKA (reference sequence). CDR3 region: CSASSGLAGYEQYF. As DNA, the CDR3 is TGCAGTGCTAGTTCTGGACTAGCGGGGTACGAGCAGTACTTC.

The chain combines TRBV6-2 or TRBV6-3 with TRBJ2-7, with D uncertain. Trimming cost V 0 bases and J 2 bases, with 17 bases left between them. This CDR3 is 17 amino acids long. Looked up from germline, CDR1 is MNHEY and CDR2 is SVGEGT. CDR3 in DNA: TGTGCCAGCAGTTACTCCCCTCTAAGTTCGCAAGCCTACGAGCAGTACTTC. This encodes CASSYSPLSSQAYEQYF.

This clone was seen a few times. The gene calls are TRBV6-2 or TRBV6-3 and TRBJ1-1; D is unclear. Deletions cut 4 bases from V and 10 bases from J, with 16 bases between. Germline V gene lookup returns CDR1 MNHEY and CDR2 SVGEGT. The CDR3 sequence is 13 residues long. CDR3 sequence reads: CASSFIPEVGAFF. In nucleotides, the CDR3 is TGTGCCAGCAGTTTCATTCCGGAGGTCGGAGCTTTCTTT.